The rows below give T cell receptor beta chains drawn from one sample of a study of T cells expressing NK-cell markers. Using the 5' RACE reads, TCRdb records one entry per CDR3 protein without DNA. The sample holds about 540,000 distinct CDR3 sequences. The sample consisted of blood T cells: a sorted CD56 or NKG2C T cell subset, CD4+ or CD8+ T cells, or bulk PBMC T cells (not recorded which). Receptor source: a man aged 18 to 30 in good health. Both conserved end residues are part of each CDR3. Fields, in order: J gene, V gene, CDR3 protein.

>TRBJ1-5|TRBV10-2
CASSESGGSNQPQHF
>TRBJ2-7|TRBV27
CASSFFLGPYEQYF
>TRBJ2-5|TRBV10-3
CAIRDGSQETQYF
>TRBJ2-2|TRBV12-3/TRBV12-4
CASNKGLAGAPGELFF
>TRBJ1-6|TRBV6-5
CASSYSARDTSLHF
>TRBJ2-1|TRBV7-9
CASKGGRLNNEQFF
>TRBJ1-6|TRBV5-1
CASSFTGIDNSPLHF
>TRBJ2-7|TRBV6-2/TRBV6-3
CASSQQVGEQYF
>TRBJ2-1|TRBV5-1
CASSLGSGNPVDEQFF
>TRBJ2-5|TRBV28
CASSLGPGLGETQYF
>TRBJ1-2|TRBV3-1
CASSQELRIRQGLNYGYTF
>TRBJ2-1|TRBV20-1
CSAPMAGEGGGYNEQFF
>TRBJ1-2|TRBV11-2
CASSSLRDRRRNNYGYTF
>TRBJ1-4|TRBV4-1
CASSQGWTENEKLFF
>TRBJ2-1|TRBV20-1
CSARRGTSWNEQFF
>TRBJ1-5|TRBV12-3/TRBV12-4
CASTPFDRQNQPQHF
>TRBJ2-1|TRBV9
CASSVVGLGVDNEQFF
>TRBJ1-6|TRBV10-3
CAISEALLSPLHF
>TRBJ2-5|TRBV30
CALTRLEGYQETQYF
>TRBJ1-6|TRBV5-8
CASTLWERRSPLHF
>TRBJ2-2|TRBV12-3/TRBV12-4
CASSFVARRVVGELFF
>TRBJ1-2|TRBV15
CATSRDQGARGYTF
>TRBJ2-5|TRBV5-1
CASSLMRAQETQYF
>TRBJ1-1|TRBV12-3/TRBV12-4
CASSVGAMAEAFF
>TRBJ2-7|TRBV27
CASRGDSGFGHEQYF
>TRBJ2-1|TRBV9
CASSAGTSGTSLYDEQFF
>TRBJ2-7|TRBV29-1
CSVGAGVSYEQYF
>TRBJ2-1|TRBV6-5
CASSYGAGPEQFF
>TRBJ2-5|TRBV20-1
CSATGLAQETQYF
>TRBJ1-1|TRBV6-1
CASTQTGEQEAFF
>TRBJ2-2|TRBV20-1
CSARDTRLAGAGELFF
>TRBJ2-7|TRBV20-1
CSAAPGLPTEEQYF
>TRBJ2-1|TRBV7-2
CASSSRGSGEQFF
>TRBJ1-2|TRBV7-6
CASSPLGVGGYGYTF
>TRBJ1-2|TRBV30
CAWRPGQGAGYGYTF
>TRBJ2-1|TRBV12-3/TRBV12-4
CASSHAGTGGASGRFNEQFF
>TRBJ2-7|TRBV7-9
CASSSSPGQNSYEQYF
>TRBJ1-2|TRBV10-3
CAISDGRTARPYTF
>TRBJ2-7|TRBV28
CASQTGGLEQYF
>TRBJ2-3|TRBV29-1
CSVEGGGAGTDTQYF
>TRBJ2-1|TRBV5-1
CASSGIAVHNEQFF
>TRBJ2-7|TRBV29-1
CSVEDAYRGEQYF
>TRBJ2-2|TRBV10-1
CASSVKSTGELFF
>TRBJ2-3|TRBV7-2
CASSRKFTDTQYF
>TRBJ2-2|TRBV29-1
CSVINRGEGTGELFF
>TRBJ1-3|TRBV25-1
CASSGGAGNTIYF
>TRBJ2-1|TRBV28
CASSLGLTYWNEQFF
>TRBJ1-4|TRBV19
CASSIGDKRDEKLFF
>TRBJ2-3|TRBV6-1
CASSHSGHGADTQYF
>TRBJ2-3|TRBV6-2/TRBV6-3
CASTHTDTQYF